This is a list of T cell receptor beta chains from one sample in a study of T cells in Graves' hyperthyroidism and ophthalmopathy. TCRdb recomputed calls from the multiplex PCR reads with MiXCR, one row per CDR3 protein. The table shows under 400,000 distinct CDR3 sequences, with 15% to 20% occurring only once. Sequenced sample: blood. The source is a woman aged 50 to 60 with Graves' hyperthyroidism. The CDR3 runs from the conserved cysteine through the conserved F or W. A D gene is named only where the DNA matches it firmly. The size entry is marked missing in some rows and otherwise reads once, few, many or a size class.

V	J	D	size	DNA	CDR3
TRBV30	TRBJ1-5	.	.	TGTGCCTGGAGTGTATCCCAGGGCTGGAATCAGCCCCAGCATTTT	CAWSVSQGWNQPQHF
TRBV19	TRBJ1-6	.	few	TGTGCCAGTGAAGGCACCCTTAATTCACCCCTCCACTTT	CASEGTLNSPLHF
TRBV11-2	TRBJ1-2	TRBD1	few	TGTGCCAGCAGCTCGCTCACTGGGACAGGGGGCGCGTATCCCTATGGCTACACCTTC	CASSSLTGTGGAYPYGYTF
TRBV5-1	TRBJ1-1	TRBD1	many	TGCGCCAGCAGCTTGGGGGACAGTTATGAAGCTTTCTTT	CASSLGDSYEAFF
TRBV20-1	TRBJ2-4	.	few	TGCAGTGCTACAACTTACGGACATACAGCCAAAAACATTCAGTACTTC	CSATTYGHTAKNIQYF
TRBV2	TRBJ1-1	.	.	TGTGCCAGCACCTTAGAATTTAAAGGACGGATGAACACTGAAGCTTTCTTT	CASTLEFKGRMNTEAFF
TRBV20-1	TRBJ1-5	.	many	TGCAGTGCTAGGGCTCAGGCGATTAGCAATCAGCCCCAGCATTTT	CSARAQAISNQPQHF
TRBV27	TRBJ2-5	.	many	TGTGCCAGCAGTCCCTCGTACCAAGAGACCCAGTACTTC	CASSPSYQETQYF
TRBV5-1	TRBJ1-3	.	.	TGCGCCAGCAGCTCACAGGGTATCTCTGGAAACACCATATATTTT	CASSSQGISGNTIYF
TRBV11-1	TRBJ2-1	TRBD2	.	TGTGCCAGCAGCTTCCCAATTACTAGCGGGAGCAGAAATGAGCAGTTCTTC	CASSFPITSGSRNEQFF
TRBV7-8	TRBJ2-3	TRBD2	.	TGTGCCAGCAGCACCCCCGGGACTAGCGGAGAGGCTAGCACAGATACGCAGTATTTT	CASSTPGTSGEASTDTQYF
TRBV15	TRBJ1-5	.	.	TGTGCCACCAGCAGAGGCAGGGTTTGGAATCAGCCCCAGCATTTT	CATSRGRVWNQPQHF
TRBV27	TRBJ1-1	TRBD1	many	TGTGCCAGCAGCCTGGGGACAGGCCGCTGGGACACTGAAGCTTTCTTT	CASSLGTGRWDTEAFF
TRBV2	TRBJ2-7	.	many	TGTGCCAGCAAGCACAGGGAGAAGTACGAGCAGTACTTC	CASKHREKYEQYF
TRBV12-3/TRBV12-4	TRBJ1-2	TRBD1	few	TGTGCCAGCAGTTTAAGTAAACTTGGGACAGGGGCAATAAGAGACTATGGCTACACCTTC	CASSLSKLGTGAIRDYGYTF
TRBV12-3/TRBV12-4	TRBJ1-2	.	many	TGTGCCAGCAGTACCAGGGCAGGGGCCTATGGCTACACCTTC	CASSTRAGAYGYTF
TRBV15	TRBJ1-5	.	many	TGTGCCACCAGCCCCCCGACCCTCGCTACAGGCCGTCATCAGCCCCAGCATTTT	CATSPPTLATGRHQPQHF
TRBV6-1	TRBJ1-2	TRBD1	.	TGTGCCAGCAGTAGGACAGGGGCCTACTATGGCTACACCTTC	CASSRTGAYYGYTF
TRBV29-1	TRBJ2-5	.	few	TGCAGCGTCAGGGACGGGGGGACCCAGTACTTC	CSVRDGGTQYF
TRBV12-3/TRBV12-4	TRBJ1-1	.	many	TGTGCCAGCAGTGAACAGCTGAACACTGAAGCTTTCTTT	CASSEQLNTEAFF
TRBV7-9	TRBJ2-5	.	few	TGTGCCAGCAGCCCAACCGGGGCGACCCAGTACTTC	CASSPTGATQYF
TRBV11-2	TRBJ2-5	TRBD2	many	TGTGCCAGCAGCTTAGGAGTGACTAGCGGGGAACAAGAGACCCAGTACTTC	CASSLGVTSGEQETQYF
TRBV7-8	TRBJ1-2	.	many	TGTGCCAGCAGCCCTATGCGGACAGCTTATGGCTACACCTTC	CASSPMRTAYGYTF
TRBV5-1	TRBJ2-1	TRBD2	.	TGCGCCAGCAGCTTGTTGGCTAGCGGGGGGGACACCTACAATGAGCAGTTCTTC	CASSLLASGGDTYNEQFF
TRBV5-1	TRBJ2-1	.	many	TGCGCCAGCAGCTTTTCATCGGGGTTGGGCAATGAGCAGTTCTTC	CASSFSSGLGNEQFF
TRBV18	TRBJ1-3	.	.	TGTGCCAGCTCACTTCACCAGGGATCTGGAAACACCATATATTTT	CASSLHQGSGNTIYF
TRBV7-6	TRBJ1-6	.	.	TGTGCCAGCAGCTTAGAGTCAGGTGAATCACCCCTCCACTTT	CASSLESGESPLHF
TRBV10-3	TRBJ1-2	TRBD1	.	TGTGCCACCCGGACAGGGGGCGCAGAAAGACTTGAAGGCTACACCTTC	CATRTGGAERLEGYTF
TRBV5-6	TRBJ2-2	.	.	TGTGCCAGCATCGAGGGGGGAGGGGACACCGGGGAGCTGTTTTTT	CASIEGGGDTGELFF
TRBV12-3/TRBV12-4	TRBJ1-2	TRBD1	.	TGTGCCAGCAGGGACGACAGGGGCTATGGCTACACCTTC	CASRDDRGYGYTF
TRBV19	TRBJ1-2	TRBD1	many	TGTGCCAGTACCATGGGAGGGGGCGACTATGGCTACACCTTC	CASTMGGGDYGYTF
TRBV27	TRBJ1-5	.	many	TGTGCCAGCAGTTTAGTTAAGGATCAGCCCCAGCATTTT	CASSLVKDQPQHF
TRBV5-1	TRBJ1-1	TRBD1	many	TGCGCCAGCAGCTTTTCCGGGACAGAGAACACTGAAGCTTTCTTT	CASSFSGTENTEAFF